The 31 T cell receptor beta chains presented below share a single source sample, sequenced in a study of blood T cell repertoires in COVID-19. The method was immunoSEQ multiplex PCR; TCRdb's version includes in-frame clones alone and lacks a portion of them. The table shows 400,000 to 450,000 clones, with roughly 85% occurring only once. The sequenced sample was peripheral blood. The receptor source for this set is a young woman with active or convalescent COVID-19.

The chain has TRBV9 and TRBJ2-2, with 8 nucleotides matching TRBD2. V lost 5 bases to trimming and J lost 1 base; unmatched junction nucleotides: 7. Germline CDR1 is SGDLS and CDR2 is YYNGEE. The CDR3 runs to 16 residues. The CDR3: CASRDRSGGNTGELFF. DNA for the CDR3: TGTGCCAGCAGGGACCGAAGCGGGGGGAACACCGGGGAGCTGTTTTTT. The full variable domain, rest sourced from reference TRBV9 and TRBJ2-2, is DSGVTQTPKHLITATGQRVTLRCSPRSGDLSVYWYQQSLDQGLQFLIQYYNGEERAKGNILERFSAQQFPDLHSELNLSSLELGDSALYFCASRDRSGGNTGELFFGEGSRLTVL.

V usage is TRBV25-1 and J usage is TRBJ2-1, with TRBD1 matching 9 bases. Germline V lookup: CDR1 MGHDK, CDR2 SYGVNS. The CDR3 is 13 amino acids. V lost 7 bases and J lost 9; bases outside the gene matches: 7. CDR3 residues: CASTRTGAGEQFF. The CDR3 region has the DNA TGTGCCAGCACCCGGACAGGGGCTGGTGAGCAGTTCTTC.

The V and J genes are TRBV10-3 and TRBJ2-1; 9 bases align to TRBD1. The CDR3 spans 14 residues. Trimming removed 4 bases from V and 9 bases from J; junction bases left unmatched: 7. CDR1 ENHRY and CDR2 SYGVKD come from the germline V gene. CDR3: CAISVGDRVGEQFF. CDR3 DNA sequence: TGTGCCATCAGTGTCGGGGACAGGGTGGGTGAGCAGTTCTTC.

Here the CDR3 reads CSVSGWEYEKLFF. The CDR3 region has the DNA TGCAGCGTTTCGGGGTGGGAATATGAAAAACTGTTTTTT. J is TRBJ1-4 and V is TRBV29-1, with D uncertain. In germline, CDR1 is SQVTM, CDR2 ANQGSEA. V dropped 5 bases and J dropped 6 bases, with 13 bases sitting between them. This CDR3 contains 13 residues.

V is TRBV19 and J is TRBJ1-2; TRBD1 matches 7 bases. Losses at the gene ends were 9 bases for V and 5 bases for J; bases not matched to a gene: 12. The CDR3 is 14 residues long. CDR1 LNHDA and CDR2 SQIVND come from the germline V gene (reference sequence). The CDR3, as DNA: TGTGCCAGCGAACCGTCAGGGGGGTGGTATGGCTACACCTTC. This sequence encodes CASEPSGGWYGYTF.

The chain combines TRBV29-1 with TRBJ2-3, with TRBD2 matching 14 bases. The CDR3 is made up of 17 amino acids. Trimming at V came to 4 bases and at J to 0 bases, leaving 6 bases not matched to a gene. The germline CDR1 and CDR2 sequences are SQVTM and ANQGSEA. The CDR3 here is CSVARTSGGTSTDTQYF. CDR3 bases: TGCAGCGTTGCTCGGACTAGCGGGGGGACTAGCACAGATACGCAGTATTTT.

The chain has TRBV19 and TRBJ1-4; D gene ambiguous. CDR1 is LNHDA, CDR2 SQIVND, per germline (reference sequence). The CDR3 is made up of 15 amino acids. V was pared by 6 bases and J by 0 bases, with 11 bases between. The CDR3 DNA follows: TGTGCCAGTAGCGACCTCGGGACAACTAATGAAAAACTGTTTTTT. This gives the protein CASSDLGTTNEKLFF.

V is TRBV5-4 and J is TRBJ1-1; 7 positions match TRBD1. V gave up 10 bases and J gave up 6 bases; unmatched junction bases: 15. The CDR3 is 14 residues long. CDR1 SGHNT and CDR2 YYREEE come from the germline V gene (reference sequence). CDR3 in amino acids: CAYAVRGEKAEAFF. Here the CDR3 DNA reads TGTGCCTATGCCGTCAGGGGGGAGAAGGCTGAAGCTTTCTTT.

This clone was seen only once. CDR3 region: CASSLDGGGAQETQYF. CDR3 in DNA: TGCGCCAGCAGCTTGGATGGCGGGGGGGCCCAAGAGACCCAGTACTTC. The V and J genes are TRBV5-1 and TRBJ2-5; TRBD2 matches at 9 bases. CDR1 and CDR2 (germline): SGHRS, YFSETQ. The CDR3 consists of 16 residues. V lost 0 bases, J lost 1 base, and 4 bases stayed unmatched. The whole variable domain, filled in from reference TRBV5-1 and TRBJ2-5, reads KAGVTQTPRYLIKTRGQQVTLSCSPISGHRSVSWYQQTPGQGLQFLFEYFSETQRNKGNFPGRFSGRQFSNSRSEMNVSTLELGDSALYLCASSLDGGGAQETQYFGPGTRLLVL.

The rearrangement links TRBV18 to TRBJ1-1, with a weak D call TRBD1 (6 bases). V lost 2 bases and J lost 4, with 14 bases in between. Looked up from germline, CDR1 is KGHSH and CDR2 is LQKENI. There are 15 residues in the CDR3. CDR3 DNA: TGTGCCAGCTCACCAACAAACAGGGTTCCCACTGAAGCTTTCTTT. Translated: CASSPTNRVPTEAFF.

This chain links TRBV27 with TRBJ2-1; TRBD2 matches 12 bases. Germline trimming cut 0 bases from V and 5 bases from J; bases unmatched to any gene: 2. The CDR3 is made up of 16 amino acids. The germline CDR1 and CDR2 sequences are MNHEY and SMNVEV (reference sequence). The CDR3 is CASSLSGLAGDNEQFF. The CDR3 DNA follows: TGTGCCAGCAGTTTATCGGGACTAGCGGGCGACAATGAGCAGTTCTTC.

This chain joins TRBV19 and TRBJ2-1; TRBD2 matches 7 bases. Trimming cost V 5 bases and J 7 bases; bases outside gene matches: 8. Germline V CDR1 and CDR2: LNHDA, SQIVND (reference sequence). CDR3 length equals 14 residues. Written as DNA, the CDR3 is TGTGCCAGTAGTTCGGGAGCCGGGGGGAATGAGCAGTTCTTC. It encodes CASSSGAGGNEQFF. Full variable domain (missing parts from reference TRBV19 and TRBJ2-1): DGGITQSPKYLFRKEGQNVTLSCEQNLNHDAMYWYRQDPGQGLRLIYYSQIVNDFQKGDIAEGYSVSREKKESFPLTVTSAQKNPTAFYLCASSSGAGGNEQFFGPGTRLTVL.

The chain joins TRBV11-3 to TRBJ1-2; 9 nucleotides match TRBD1. CDR3 length: 13 residues. With V trimmed by 8 bases and J by 4 bases, 5 bases remained unmatched. Germline lookup yields CDR1 SGHNT and CDR2 YENEEA. The CDR3 DNA follows: TGTGCCAGCGGGGACAGGGACCTCTATGGCTACACCTTC. It yields the protein CASGDRDLYGYTF.

The chain uses TRBV5-1 and TRBJ2-7; 10 bases map to TRBD2. V shed 4 bases and J 2 bases; nucleotides not matched to a gene: 6. This CDR3 region has 15 residues. Germline lookup yields CDR1 SGHRS and CDR2 YFSETQ. The CDR3 coding sequence is TGCGCCAGCAGCCGAGTAGCGGGAGGAACCTACGAGCAGTACTTC. Residues: CASSRVAGGTYEQYF.

The chain combines TRBV7-9 with TRBJ1-6, with a tentative D call TRBD1 (6 bases). Germline-derived CDR1 and CDR2 are SEHNR and FQNEAQ (reference sequence). The V gene lost 2 bases and the J gene lost 9 bases, with 20 bases spanning the gap. The CDR3 spans 17 residues. CDR3 sequence: CASSLPEGWTVVSPLHF. The CDR3, as DNA: TGTGCCAGCAGCTTACCTGAAGGGTGGACAGTGGTTTCACCCCTCCACTTT.

The chain is built from TRBV2 and TRBJ2-7; 8 nucleotides align to TRBD2. Germline CDR1 reads SNHLY; CDR2 reads FYNNEI. With V trimmed by 3 bases and J by 4 bases, 8 bases remained unmatched. The CDR3 spans 15 residues. The CDR3 nucleotides read TGTGCCAGCAGTGATTCAGGCGGGAGGATGTACGAGCAGTACTTC. This codes for CASSDSGGRMYEQYF.

About this clone itself: This sample includes further DNA sequences coding for the same CDR3. J is TRBJ1-1 and V is TRBV12-3 or TRBV12-4; D uncertain. V lost 2 bases, J lost 0 bases, and 4 bases lay in between. The CDR3 is made up of 13 amino acids. In DNA, the CDR3 is TGTGCCAGCAGTTTACTTCTGAACACTGAAGCTTTCTTT. Residues: CASSLLLNTEAFF.

The chain combines TRBV11-2 with TRBJ2-5; a possible D gene is TRBD1 (5 bases). CDR1 and CDR2 (germline): SGHAT, FQNNGV. The V gene lost 4 bases and the J gene lost 3 bases, with 12 bases spanning the gap. The length of the CDR3 is 14 residues. CDR3 loop: CASSSIIGEETQYF. The CDR3 region has the DNA TGTGCCAGCAGCTCTATAATAGGGGAAGAGACCCAGTACTTC.

V and J are TRBV5-8 and TRBJ2-7; D might be TRBD1 (6 bases). Germline lookup yields CDR1 SGHTS and CDR2 YDEGEE. This CDR3 is 13 amino acids long. Trimming cost V 2 bases and J 4 bases, with 10 bases left between them. The CDR3 here is CASSFPGAYEQYF. The CDR3 DNA reads as TGTGCCAGCAGCTTTCCAGGGGCTTACGAGCAGTACTTC.

This chain joins TRBV7-6 and TRBJ2-3, with 8 positions matching TRBD2. Per germline, CDR1 SGHVS and CDR2 FNYEAQ. The ends lost 6 bases at V and 2 bases at J; junction bases unmatched: 10. This CDR3 contains 16 residues. In DNA form, the CDR3 reads TGTGCCAGCAGATCTTTAGCGGGGAGAGCCACAGATACGCAGTATTTT. Encoded protein: CASRSLAGRATDTQYF.

The CDR3 coding sequence is TGTGCCAGCAGCCATAGCGGGAGTGGCTACAATGAGCAGTTCTTC. It codes for CASSHSGSGYNEQFF. V gene TRBV7-8 combines with J gene TRBJ2-1; TRBD2 matches at 9 bases. Germline CDR1 SGHVS, CDR2 FQNEAQ. The junction had 5 bases not matched to a gene; V was cut back by 5 bases and J by 3 bases. There are 15 residues in the CDR3.

The chain links TRBV10-1 to TRBJ1-5; 7 positions agree with TRBD1. From germline, CDR1 is WNHNN and CDR2 SYGVQD (reference sequence). This CDR3 has 16 residues. V was pared by 9 bases and J by 0 bases, with 11 bases of the junction left unmatched. The CDR3 region is CARSLNQGDSNQPQHF. The CDR3 DNA reads TGCGCCAGGAGCCTTAATCAGGGGGATAGCAATCAGCCCCAGCATTTT.

V is TRBV7-9 and J is TRBJ2-3; 11 bases match TRBD2. This CDR3 has 16 residues. Germline loops: CDR1 SEHNR, CDR2 FQNEAQ (reference sequence). With V trimmed by 8 bases and J by 2 bases, 9 bases remained unmatched. The DNA of the CDR3 is TGTGCCAGCTCCCCCGTAGCGGGGGGGATCACAGATACGCAGTATTTT. Its translation: CASSPVAGGITDTQYF.

This clone was found a few times. The genes are TRBV6-1 and TRBJ1-6; 9 bases are a match to TRBD1. Germline V gene data show CDR1 as MNHNS and CDR2 as SASEGT. The CDR3 loop spans 16 amino acids. J was trimmed by 11 bases and V by 0 bases; bases with no gene match: 8. The DNA for the CDR3 is TGTGCCAGCAGTGAAGCGCAGGGACAGGGTATACCACCCCTCCACTTT. This sequence encodes CASSEAQGQGIPPLHF.

The chain links TRBV5-5 to TRBJ1-2; a weak D match, TRBD1 (6 bases). The CDR3 sequence is 15 residues long. Trimming left V 0 bases short and J 0 bases short, with 9 bases between. CDR1 SGHKS and CDR2 YYEKEE come from the germline V gene (reference sequence). The CDR3 here is CASSLGGGTNYGYTF. The CDR3 coding sequence is TGTGCCAGCAGCTTGGGAGGGGGAACTAACTATGGCTACACCTTC.

J is TRBJ2-7 and V is TRBV11-1; D may be TRBD1 (6 bases). Trimming took 5 bases from V and 2 from J, leaving 13 bases between them. There are 14 residues in the CDR3. Germline CDR1 and CDR2: SGHAT and FQDESV (reference sequence). CDR3 sequence reads: CASSLRQVAYEQYF. The DNA of the CDR3 is TGTGCCAGCAGCCTCCGACAGGTGGCCTACGAGCAGTACTTC.

The V gene is TRBV30, the J gene TRBJ1-5; D remains unclear. The CDR3 loop spans 15 amino acids. From germline, CDR1 is GTSNPN and CDR2 SVGIG (reference sequence). V shed 0 bases and J shed 0 bases, with 9 bases lying between them. CDR3 loop: CAWSVQIHSNQPQHF. Here the CDR3 DNA reads TGTGCCTGGAGTGTACAGATTCATAGCAATCAGCCCCAGCATTTT.

The chain is built from TRBV12-5 and TRBJ2-1, with D tentatively TRBD2 (6 bases). The V and J ends lost 0 bases and 1 base respectively, with 13 bases between them. Germline V CDR1 and CDR2: LGHNT, FRNRAP. The CDR3 runs 17 residues. CDR3 in DNA: TGTGCTAGTGGTTTGGTTCTCGGGAGTCCTTCCTACAATGAGCAGTTCTTC. It translates to CASGLVLGSPSYNEQFF.

The chain combines TRBV5-1 with TRBJ2-7, with 7 bases aligning to TRBD2. The length of the CDR3 is 18 residues. The V gene's germline CDR1 is SGHRS and CDR2 YFSETQ. J lost 5 bases, V lost 4 bases, and 21 bases had no gene match. In DNA form, the CDR3 reads TGCGCCAGCAGCCCCACCGCCGGGACTATTGGAGTACTGGACGAGCAGTACTTC. Encoded protein: CASSPTAGTIGVLDEQYF.

The V and J genes are TRBV4-2 and TRBJ1-6; unclear D gene. Trimming stripped 0 bases from V and 6 bases from J, with 15 bases between. In germline, CDR1 is LGHNA, CDR2 YNFKEQ. The CDR3 runs to 17 residues. As DNA, the CDR3 is TGTGCCAGCAGCCAAGATTGGCAGGCAACGGCTAATTCACCCCTCCACTTT. Residues: CASSQDWQATANSPLHF.

This clone has just a few counts. This chain links TRBV27 with TRBJ1-1; 8 bases fit TRBD1. V shed 7 bases, J shed 1 base, and the junction held 5 bases outside the gene matches. Germline V gene sequence: CDR1 MNHEY, CDR2 SMNVEV (reference sequence). This CDR3 has 14 residues. The CDR3 loop reads CASTSTGENTEAFF. Written as DNA, the CDR3 is TGTGCCAGCACCTCGACAGGGGAGAACACTGAAGCTTTCTTT.